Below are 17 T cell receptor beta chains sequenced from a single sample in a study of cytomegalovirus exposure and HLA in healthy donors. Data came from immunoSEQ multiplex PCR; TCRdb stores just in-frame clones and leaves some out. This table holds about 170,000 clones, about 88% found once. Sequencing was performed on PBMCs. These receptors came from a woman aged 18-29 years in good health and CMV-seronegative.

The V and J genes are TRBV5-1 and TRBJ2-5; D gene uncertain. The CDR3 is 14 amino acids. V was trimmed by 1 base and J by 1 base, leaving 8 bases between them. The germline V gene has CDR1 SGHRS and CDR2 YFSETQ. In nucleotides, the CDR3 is TGCGCCAGCAGCTTGTCGTTATTCCAAGAGACCCAGTACTTC. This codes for CASSLSLFQETQYF.

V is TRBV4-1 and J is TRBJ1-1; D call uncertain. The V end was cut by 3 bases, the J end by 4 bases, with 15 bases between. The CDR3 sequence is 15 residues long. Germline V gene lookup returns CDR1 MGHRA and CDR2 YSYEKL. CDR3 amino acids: CASSQLTVGGTEAFF. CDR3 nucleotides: TGCGCCAGCAGCCAGTTGACCGTAGGCGGCACTGAAGCTTTCTTT.

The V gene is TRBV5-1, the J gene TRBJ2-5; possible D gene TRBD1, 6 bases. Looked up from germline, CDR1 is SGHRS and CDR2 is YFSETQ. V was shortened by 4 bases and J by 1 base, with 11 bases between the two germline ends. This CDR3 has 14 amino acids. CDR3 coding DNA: TGCGCCAGCAGCCGTACGACAGGCCAAGAGACCCAGTACTTC. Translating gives CASSRTTGQETQYF.

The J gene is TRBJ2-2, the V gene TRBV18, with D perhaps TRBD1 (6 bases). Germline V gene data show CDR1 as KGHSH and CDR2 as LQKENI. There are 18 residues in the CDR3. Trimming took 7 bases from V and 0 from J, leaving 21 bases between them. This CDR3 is CASCPSLLQGSNTGELFF. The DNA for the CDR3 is TGTGCCAGCTGTCCATCGCTCTTACAGGGTTCGAACACCGGGGAGCTGTTTTTT.

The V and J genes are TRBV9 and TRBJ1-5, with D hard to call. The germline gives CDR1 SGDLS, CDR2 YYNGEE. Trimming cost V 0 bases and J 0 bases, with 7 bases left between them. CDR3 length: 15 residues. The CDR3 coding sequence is TGTGCCAGCAGCGTAGGGGCCGATAGCAATCAGCCCCAGCATTTT. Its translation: CASSVGADSNQPQHF.

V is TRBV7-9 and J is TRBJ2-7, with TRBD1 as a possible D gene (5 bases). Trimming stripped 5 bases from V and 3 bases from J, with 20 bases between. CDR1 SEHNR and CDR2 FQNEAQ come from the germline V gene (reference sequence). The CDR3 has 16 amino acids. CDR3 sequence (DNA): TGTGCCAGCAGCCCGTCCCCGACAGCCTGGCACTACGAGCAGTACTTC. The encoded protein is CASSPSPTAWHYEQYF.

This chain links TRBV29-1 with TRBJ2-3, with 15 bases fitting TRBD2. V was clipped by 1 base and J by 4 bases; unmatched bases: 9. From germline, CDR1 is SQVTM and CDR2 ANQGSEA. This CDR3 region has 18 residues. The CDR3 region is CSVEGTSGRAPSPDTQYF. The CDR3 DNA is TGCAGCGTTGAAGGGACTAGCGGGAGGGCCCCGTCGCCAGATACGCAGTATTTT.

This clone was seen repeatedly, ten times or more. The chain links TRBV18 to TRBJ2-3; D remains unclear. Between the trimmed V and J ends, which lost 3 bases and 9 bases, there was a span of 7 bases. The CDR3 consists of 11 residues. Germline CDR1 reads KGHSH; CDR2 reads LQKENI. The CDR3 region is CASSPFQTQYF. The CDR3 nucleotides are TGTGCCAGCTCACCGTTCCAAACGCAGTATTTT.

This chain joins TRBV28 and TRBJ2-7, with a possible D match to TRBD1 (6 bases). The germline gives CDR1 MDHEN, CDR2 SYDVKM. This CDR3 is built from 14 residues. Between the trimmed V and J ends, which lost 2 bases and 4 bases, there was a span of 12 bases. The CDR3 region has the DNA TGTGCCAGCAGTTTAATAGGGGGACAATACGAGCAGTACTTC. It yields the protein CASSLIGGQYEQYF.

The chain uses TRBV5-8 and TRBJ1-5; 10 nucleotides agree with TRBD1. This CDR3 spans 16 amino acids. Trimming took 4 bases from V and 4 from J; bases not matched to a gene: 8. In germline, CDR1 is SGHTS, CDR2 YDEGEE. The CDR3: CASSHRDRGTNQPQHF. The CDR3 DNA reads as TGTGCCAGCAGCCACAGGGACAGGGGCACGAATCAGCCCCAGCATTTT.

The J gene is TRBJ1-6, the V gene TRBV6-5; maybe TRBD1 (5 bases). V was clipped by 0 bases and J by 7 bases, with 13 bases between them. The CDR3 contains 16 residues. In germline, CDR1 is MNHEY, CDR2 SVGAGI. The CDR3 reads CASSYSGGFGNSPLHF. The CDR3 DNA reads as TGTGCCAGCAGTTACTCGGGGGGATTCGGGAATTCACCCCTCCACTTT.

In DNA form, the CDR3 reads TGCGCCAGCAGCCAAGGACAGGGAGCCTACGAGCAGTACTTC. Protein sequence: CASSQGQGAYEQYF. The V call is TRBV4-3, the J call TRBJ2-7; 7 bases are shared with TRBD1. Germline V gives CDR1 LGHNA, CDR2 YSLEER. The J segment lost 2 bases and the V segment lost 1 base, leaving 2 bases of the junction unmatched. The CDR3 extends over 14 amino acids.

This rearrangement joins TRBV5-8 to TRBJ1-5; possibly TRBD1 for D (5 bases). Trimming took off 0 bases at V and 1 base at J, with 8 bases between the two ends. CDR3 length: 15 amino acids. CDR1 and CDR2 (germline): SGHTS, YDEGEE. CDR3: CASSLGQRSNQPQHF. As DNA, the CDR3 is TGTGCCAGCAGCTTGGGACAGAGAAGCAATCAGCCCCAGCATTTT.

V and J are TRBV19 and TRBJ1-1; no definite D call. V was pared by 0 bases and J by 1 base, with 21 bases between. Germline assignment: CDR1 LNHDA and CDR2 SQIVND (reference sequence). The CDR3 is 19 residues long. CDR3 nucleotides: TGTGCCAGTAGTATAGATCTTGTGCCGAGTGAGGAGTGGAACACTGAAGCTTTCTTT. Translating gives CASSIDLVPSEEWNTEAFF.

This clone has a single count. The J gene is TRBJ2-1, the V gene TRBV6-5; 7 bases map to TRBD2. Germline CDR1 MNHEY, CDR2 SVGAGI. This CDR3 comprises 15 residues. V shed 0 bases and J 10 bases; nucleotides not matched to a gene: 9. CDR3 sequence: CASSYSKLAPVEQFF. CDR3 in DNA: TGTGCCAGCAGTTACTCGAAACTAGCGCCCGTAGAGCAGTTCTTC.

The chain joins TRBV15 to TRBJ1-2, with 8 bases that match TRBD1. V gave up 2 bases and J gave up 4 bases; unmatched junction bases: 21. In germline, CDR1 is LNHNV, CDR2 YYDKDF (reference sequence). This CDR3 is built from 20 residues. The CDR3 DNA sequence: TGTGCCACCAGCAGACGATTTCTACAGGGGGTGACGTCCTCGGGCTATGGCTACACCTTC. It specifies CATSRRFLQGVTSSGYGYTF.

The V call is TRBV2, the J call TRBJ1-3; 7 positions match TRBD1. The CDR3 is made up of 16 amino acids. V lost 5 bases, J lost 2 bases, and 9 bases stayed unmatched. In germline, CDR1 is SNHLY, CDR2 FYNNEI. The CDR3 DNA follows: TGTGCCAGCAGTCCCGGCGGGACAGTGCCTGGAAACACCATATATTTT. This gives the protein CASSPGGTVPGNTIYF.